The entry below describes one T cell receptor beta chain. Its target antigen remains unknown. No quality values exist for individual bases; no much larger clone is one base distant. The data stem from a study of blood T cell repertoires in COVID-19 (dated by TCRdb to the early 2020s). Turning to the overall study: The collaborator samples originated in the United States, Italy and Spain and spanned the acute and convalescent phases of COVID-19. The prospective study material was composed of cDNA or gDNA derived from T cells, B-cell-depleted T cells, or PBMCs. Deeply sampled blood TCRbeta repertoires from subjects exposed to, actively infected with, or recovered from COVID-19 were included in the dataset. The repertoires were released in a freely available public database meant as a resource for research on the immune response to SARS-CoV-2. Samples were obtained from the ongoing ImmuneRACE study (first 160 participants) and from 950 to 1,500 subjects provided by 6 global collaborators. Nearly every sample came with metadata listing a de-identified subject ID, COVID-19 status, age in years and sex. Where HLA class I and class II types were available, the types were taken from metadata supplied by the sample provider, not from assay-based typing. Results the study describes overall, beyond this receptor: How much clinical and demographic metadata was included differed by source and by participant, and the metadata was provided uncurated.

CDR1 is given as MDHEN and CDR2 as SYDVKM, both from the germline V gene. V is pruned by 8 bases and J by 2 bases, leaving 3 bases of the junction without a gene match. The CDR3 sequence holds 12 residues, the cysteine and phenylalanine included. Only the CDR3 region is kept as DNA, spanning 36 bases read in frame from base 1. One collaborating source in Seattle enrolled patients during active infection and followed them longitudinally through the course of disease. Whole blood was collected in K2EDTA tubes by collaborating institutions according to the institutions' own protocols. For TCRbeta analysis, collaborators shipped samples as frozen whole blood, isolated PBMCs, or DNA extracted from either of those sample types. The immunoSEQ Assay, a bias-controlled multiplex PCR, was used to amplify TCRbeta CDR3 regions from genomic DNA. For the original study's pipeline: The number of nucleated cells in each sample was estimated by amplification of reference gene primers within the assay. To quantify the absolute abundance of each unique TCRbeta CDR3 rearrangement, sequence reads were collapsed and filtered. For each sample, productive Simpson clonality was calculated as the square root of Simpson's diversity index across productive rearrangements. TCRdb holds this immuneACCESS table with in-frame rearrangements only. Some clones are missing; in checked studies, unresolved V genes explain under half, and the rest has no known cause. V and J calls plus clone size are reproduced from that table; the DNA served to infer D and trimming. The sample table shows approximately 460,000 clones, and about 91% are seen once. The ten largest make up around 0.95% of the sample.

The chain employs TRBV28 and TRBJ2-7; 7 junctional bases match TRBD1. Sequencing was performed on peripheral blood. The receptor comes from a man between 18 and 29 years old with COVID-19, enrolled during active disease. Here is the DNA: TGTGCCAGCCGGGACAGAGCCTACGAGCAGTACTTC. This is translated as CASRDRAYEQYF.